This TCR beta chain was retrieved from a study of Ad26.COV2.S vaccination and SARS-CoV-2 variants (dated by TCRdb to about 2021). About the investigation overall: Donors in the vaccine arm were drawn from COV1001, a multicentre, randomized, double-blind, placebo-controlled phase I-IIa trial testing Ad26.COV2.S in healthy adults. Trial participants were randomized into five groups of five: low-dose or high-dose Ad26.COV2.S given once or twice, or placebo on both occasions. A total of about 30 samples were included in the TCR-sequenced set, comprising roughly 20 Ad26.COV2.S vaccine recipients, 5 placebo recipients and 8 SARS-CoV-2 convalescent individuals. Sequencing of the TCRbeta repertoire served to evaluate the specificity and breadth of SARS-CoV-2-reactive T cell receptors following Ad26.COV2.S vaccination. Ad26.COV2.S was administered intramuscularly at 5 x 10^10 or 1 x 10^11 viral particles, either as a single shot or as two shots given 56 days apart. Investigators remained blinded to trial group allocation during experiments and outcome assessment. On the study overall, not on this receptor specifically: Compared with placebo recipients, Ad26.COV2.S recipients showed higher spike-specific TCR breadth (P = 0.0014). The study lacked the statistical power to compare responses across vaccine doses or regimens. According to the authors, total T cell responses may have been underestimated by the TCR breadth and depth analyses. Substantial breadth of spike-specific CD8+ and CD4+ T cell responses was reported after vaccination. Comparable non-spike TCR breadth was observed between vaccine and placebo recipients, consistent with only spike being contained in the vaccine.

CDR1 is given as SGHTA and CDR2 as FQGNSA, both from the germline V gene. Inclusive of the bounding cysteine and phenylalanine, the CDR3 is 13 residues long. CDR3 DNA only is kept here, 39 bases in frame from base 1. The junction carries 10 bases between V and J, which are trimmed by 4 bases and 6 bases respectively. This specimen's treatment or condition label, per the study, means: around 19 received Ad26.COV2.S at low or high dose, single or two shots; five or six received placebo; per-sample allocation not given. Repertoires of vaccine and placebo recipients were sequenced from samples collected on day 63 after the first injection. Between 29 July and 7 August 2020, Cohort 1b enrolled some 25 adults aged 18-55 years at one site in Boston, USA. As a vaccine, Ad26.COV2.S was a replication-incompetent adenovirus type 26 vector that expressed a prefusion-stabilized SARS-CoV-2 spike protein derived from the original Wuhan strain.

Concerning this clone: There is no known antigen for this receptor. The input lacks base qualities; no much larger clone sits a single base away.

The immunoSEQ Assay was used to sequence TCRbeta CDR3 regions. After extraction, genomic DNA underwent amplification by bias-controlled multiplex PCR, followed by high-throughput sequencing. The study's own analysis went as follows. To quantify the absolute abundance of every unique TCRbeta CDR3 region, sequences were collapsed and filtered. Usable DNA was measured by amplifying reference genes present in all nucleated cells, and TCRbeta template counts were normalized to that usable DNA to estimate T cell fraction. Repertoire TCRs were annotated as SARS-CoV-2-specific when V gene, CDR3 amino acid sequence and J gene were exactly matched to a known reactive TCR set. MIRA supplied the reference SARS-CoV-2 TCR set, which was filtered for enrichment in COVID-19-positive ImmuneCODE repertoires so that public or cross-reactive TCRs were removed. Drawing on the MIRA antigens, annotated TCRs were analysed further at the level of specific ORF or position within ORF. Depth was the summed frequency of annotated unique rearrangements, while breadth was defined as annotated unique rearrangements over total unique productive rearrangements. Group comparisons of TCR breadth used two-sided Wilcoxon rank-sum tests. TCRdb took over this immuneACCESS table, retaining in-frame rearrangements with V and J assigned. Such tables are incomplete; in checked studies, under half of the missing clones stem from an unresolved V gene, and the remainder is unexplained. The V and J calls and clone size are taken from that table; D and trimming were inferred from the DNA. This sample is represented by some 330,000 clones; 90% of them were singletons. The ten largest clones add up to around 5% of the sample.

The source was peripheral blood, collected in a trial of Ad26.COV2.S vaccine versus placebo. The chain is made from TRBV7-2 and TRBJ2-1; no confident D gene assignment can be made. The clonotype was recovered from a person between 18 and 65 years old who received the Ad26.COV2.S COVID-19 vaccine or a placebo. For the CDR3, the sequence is CASSSSNPNEQFF. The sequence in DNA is TGTGCCAGCAGCTCGTCAAACCCCAATGAGCAGTTCTTC.